This T cell receptor beta chain was recovered during a study of blood T cell repertoires in COVID-19 (TCRdb year 2020). As for the study more broadly: Collaborator samples came from the United States, Italy and Spain and covered acute and convalescent phases of COVID-19. A freely available public database, intended as a resource for researchers studying the immune response to SARS-CoV-2, is where the repertoires were released. The material from the prospective study consisted of cDNA or gDNA derived from T cells, B-cell-depleted T cells, or PBMCs. Nearly every sample came with metadata listing a de-identified subject ID, COVID-19 status, age in years and sex. Samples were obtained from the ongoing ImmuneRACE study (first 160 participants) and from 1,254 subjects provided by 6 global collaborators. Deeply sampled blood TCRbeta repertoires from subjects exposed to, actively infected with, or recovered from COVID-19 were included in the dataset. HLA class I and class II types, where available, came from metadata supplied by the sample provider rather than from assay-based typing.

TCRbeta CDR3 regions were amplified from genomic DNA by means of the immunoSEQ Assay, a bias-controlled multiplex PCR. From the authors' description of their analysis: Within the assay, amplification of reference gene primers was used to estimate how many nucleated cells each sample contained. Sequence reads were collapsed and filtered to measure the absolute abundance of every unique TCRbeta CDR3 rearrangement. For each sample, productive Simpson clonality was calculated by taking the square root of Simpson's diversity index across productive rearrangements. The table comes from immuneACCESS by way of TCRdb, which keeps in-frame sequences with V and J called. Part of the clones is missing from these tables; in studies checked, under half for an unresolved V gene and the rest for unknown reasons. V and J calls and clone size are given by that table; D and trimming were obtained from the DNA. A total of 250,000 or so clones appear in this sample, over 80% of them only once. Jointly, the top ten make up roughly 1.4% of the sample.

V lost 3 bases and J lost 2 bases, and the count of bases not matched to a germline gene is 6. The germline V gene sets CDR1 to SNHLY and CDR2 to FYNNEI. The CDR3 holds 15 amino acids from the cysteine to the phenylalanine. The entry retains the CDR3 DNA only, 45 bases that are in frame from base 1. For this clone: Its antigen is unknown. Base-call qualities are not available, and no considerably larger clone is one nucleotide away.

Overall study results and their limits: The amount of clinical and demographic metadata varied by source and participant and was provided uncurated.

Samples from volunteer blood donors who had recovered from COVID-19 were contributed by a second Seattle source. Whole blood was collected in K2EDTA tubes by collaborating institutions according to the institutions' own protocols. For TCRbeta analysis, collaborator samples were shipped as frozen whole blood, as isolated PBMCs, or as DNA extracted from either sample type. Recombination joined TRBV2 with TRBJ2-5, with 7 bases in between that match TRBD1. This clonotype originated in a woman in her thirties or forties who had recovered from COVID-19. Material for sequencing was peripheral blood. The DNA reads TGTGCCAGCAGTGATTTGGGACAGATACAAGAGACCCAGTACTTC. This codes for CASSDLGQIQETQYF.